Listed below are T cell receptor beta chains from one sample, sequenced in a study of cytomegalovirus exposure and HLA in healthy donors. Method: immunoSEQ multiplex PCR; TCRdb's copy keeps in-frame clones and lacks some. The data show more than 80,000 clones, with roughly 75% seen just once and 2.5% held by the top ten. The sample consisted of PBMCs. The receptors originated from a man aged 40-55 years in good health and CMV-seronegative. CDR3s include the opening cysteine and the closing phenylalanine or tryptophan. D genes are given only for firm matches. The size entry is marked missing in some rows and otherwise reads once, few, many or a size class.

V gene	clone size	D gene	J gene	CDR3 protein	CDR3 DNA
TRBV19	NA	TRBD1	TRBJ2-5	CASSGDRAETQYF	TGTGCCAGTAGTGGGGACAGGGCGGAGACCCAATACTTC
TRBV5-1	NA	TRBD2	TRBJ2-2	CASSFFASGGTGELFF	TGCGCCAGCAGCTTCTTCGCTAGCGGGGGCACCGGGGAGCTGTTTTTT
TRBV5-1	NA	NA	TRBJ2-5	CASMRDMGRETQYF	TGCGCCAGCATGCGGGATATGGGTCGAGAGACCCAGTACTTC
TRBV18	NA	NA	TRBJ1-5	CASSPGGDQPQHF	TGTGCCAGCTCACCTGGCGGGGATCAGCCCCAGCATTTT
TRBV5-1	few	NA	TRBJ2-7	CASSWGQEGLREQYF	TGCGCCAGCAGCTGGGGACAGGAGGGACTACGCGAGCAGTACTTC
TRBV6-5	NA	NA	TRBJ1-5	CASSYQRGQPQHF	TGTGCCAGCAGTTATCAGCGGGGCCAGCCCCAGCATTTT
TRBV6-1	NA	TRBD2	TRBJ2-5	CASSKGLTSETQYF	TGTGCCAGCAGTAAGGGACTAACATCAGAGACCCAGTACTTC
TRBV19	few	NA	TRBJ1-6	CASSINAGGSPLHF	TGTGCCAGTAGTATAAATGCGGGCGGCTCACCCCTCCACTTT
TRBV6-5	NA	NA	TRBJ2-1	CASSYSAGAYNEQFF	TGTGCCAGCAGTTACTCGGCCGGGGCCTACAATGAGCAGTTCTTC
TRBV18	NA	NA	TRBJ2-6	CASSPSGANVLTF	TGTGCCAGCTCTCCCTCCGGGGCCAACGTCCTGACTTTC
TRBV5-5	NA	NA	TRBJ2-7	CASSFGITEYEQYF	TGTGCCAGCAGCTTTGGCATAACCGAATACGAGCAGTACTTC
TRBV9	NA	NA	TRBJ1-1	CASSATSVNTEAFF	TGTGCCAGCAGCGCGACAAGTGTGAACACTGAAGCTTTCTTT
TRBV5-1	NA	TRBD1	TRBJ1-2	CASSQTGGLRSGYTF	TGCGCCAGCAGCCAGACAGGGGGCCTTCGCTCTGGCTACACCTTC
TRBV29-1	NA	NA	TRBJ1-2	CSVEDYEALYYGYTF	TGCAGCGTTGAAGATTATGAGGCACTCTATTATGGCTACACCTTC
TRBV28	NA	NA	TRBJ1-2	CASSLPGFNYGYTF	TGTGCCAGCAGTTTGCCCGGTTTTAACTATGGCTACACCTTC
TRBV18	once	TRBD1	TRBJ1-5	CASSPQGGSHQPQHF	TGTGCCAGCTCCCCCCAGGGGGGCTCCCATCAGCCCCAGCATTTT
TRBV5-4	NA	TRBD1	TRBJ2-7	CASSLNGDRVGEEQYF	TGTGCCAGCAGCTTGAACGGGGACAGGGTCGGGGAAGAGCAGTACTTC
TRBV6-5	NA	NA	TRBJ2-5	CASSYSSLSLQAQYF	TGTGCCAGCAGTTACTCTAGTCTGTCTCTTCAAGCCCAGTACTTC
TRBV2	NA	NA	TRBJ2-2	CASIRDSTNTGELFF	TGTGCCAGCATCCGGGACTCGACAAACACCGGGGAGCTGTTTTTT
TRBV15	NA	NA	TRBJ1-5	CATSRDSSGGQPQHF	TGTGCCACCAGCAGAGATTCGTCCGGGGGGCAGCCCCAGCATTTT
TRBV5-1	NA	NA	TRBJ1-6	CASSTRGGINNSPLHF	TGCGCCAGCTCGACTAGGGGGGGAATTAATAATTCACCCCTCCACTTT
TRBV5-1	NA	TRBD1	TRBJ1-6	CASSLDRGNSPLHF	TGCGCCAGCAGTCTCGACAGGGGTAATTCACCCCTCCACTTT
TRBV6-1	NA	NA	TRBJ2-6	CASQTVASGANVLTF	TGTGCCAGCCAAACCGTAGCTTCAGGGGCCAACGTCCTGACTTTC
TRBV5-1	NA	TRBD1	TRBJ2-7	CASSQDRVYEQYF	TGCGCCAGCAGCCAGGACAGGGTATACGAGCAGTACTTC
TRBV11-2	once	NA	TRBJ2-3	CASSLARGLTDTQYF	TGTGCCAGCAGCTTAGCCCGAGGACTCACAGATACGCAGTATTTT
TRBV11-2	NA	TRBD2	TRBJ2-3	CASSPRGAGGAGTDTQYF	TGTGCCAGCAGCCCAAGGGGGGCGGGGGGCGCGGGCACAGATACGCAGTATTTT
TRBV6-4	NA	NA	TRBJ2-7	CASTRQITTEEQYF	TGTGCCAGCACCCGACAGATTACTACGGAGGAGCAGTACTTC
TRBV5-1	NA	TRBD2	TRBJ2-3	CASTASGGAGSDTQYF	TGCGCCAGCACGGCTAGCGGGGGGGCCGGGTCAGATACGCAGTATTTT
TRBV6-1	NA	TRBD2	TRBJ2-7	CATQTLGGGPYEQYF	TGTGCCACACAGACCCTGGGCGGGGGACCCTACGAGCAGTACTTC
TRBV7-9	NA	TRBD2	TRBJ2-1	CASSTSGGAQFF	TGTGCCAGCAGCACTAGCGGGGGGGCCCAGTTCTTC
TRBV5-4	NA	NA	TRBJ2-6	CASSASGLLAGANVLTF	TGTGCCAGCAGCGCATCAGGGCTACTGGCTGGGGCCAACGTCCTGACTTTC
TRBV5-1	few	NA	TRBJ2-2	CASSPGTNTGELFF	TGCGCCAGCAGCCCCGGGACGAACACCGGGGAGCTGTTTTTT
TRBV6-6	NA	NA	TRBJ1-5	CASRNLQGGQPQHF	TGTGCCAGCCGTAATCTACAGGGAGGGCAGCCCCAGCATTTT
TRBV6-6	NA	TRBD1	TRBJ2-5	CASSYGQGARETQYF	TGTGCCAGCAGTTACGGGCAGGGGGCGCGTGAGACCCAGTACTTC
TRBV6-6	NA	NA	TRBJ2-7	CASSYAYREGEQYF	TGTGCCAGCAGTTACGCCTACAGGGAAGGCGAGCAGTACTTC
TRBV25-1	NA	NA	TRBJ2-1	CASSEGGAAEQFF	TGTGCCAGCAGTGAAGGGGGGGCCGCTGAGCAGTTCTTC
TRBV6-1	NA	TRBD2	TRBJ2-7	CASSGGGKYEQYF	TGTGCCAGCAGTGGCGGGGGAAAGTACGAGCAGTACTTC
TRBV11-1	NA	TRBD1	TRBJ2-7	CASSLRTGGDHEQYF	TGTGCCAGCAGCCTCCGGACAGGGGGCGACCACGAGCAGTACTTC
TRBV13	few	NA	TRBJ1-1	CASSLGTIPNTEAFF	TGTGCCAGCAGCTTAGGGACTATCCCGAACACTGAAGCTTTCTTT
TRBV2	NA	NA	TRBJ2-3	CASSGPGVSPDF	TGTGCCAGCAGTGGGCCCGGGGTGAGCCCCGATTTT
TRBV19	few	TRBD1	TRBJ2-1	CASRSGTGLHEQFF	TGTGCCAGTAGATCCGGGACAGGGTTGCATGAGCAGTTCTTC
TRBV7-2	NA	NA	TRBJ2-5	CASSSSAGRAVAQYF	TGTGCCAGCAGTTCTTCCGCGGGACGGGCGGTGGCCCAGTACTTC
TRBV18	NA	NA	TRBJ1-6	CASSPQPGSAYNSPLHF	TGTGCCAGCTCACCCCAACCCGGGTCAGCCTATAATTCACCCCTCCACTTT
TRBV5-1	NA	NA	TRBJ1-4	CASSLAGGYNEKLFF	TGCGCCAGCAGCTTGGCCGGGGGGTATAATGAAAAACTGTTTTTT
TRBV5-1	NA	TRBD1	TRBJ1-4	CASSLQGGLATNEKLFF	TGCGCCAGCAGCTTGCAGGGGGGTCTTGCAACTAATGAAAAACTGTTTTTT
TRBV5-1	few	TRBD2	TRBJ2-3	CASGKLAGGRYTQYF	TGCGCCAGTGGCAAACTAGCGGGGGGGAGGTATACGCAGTATTTT
TRBV7-2	once	TRBD1	TRBJ2-5	CASSLGQGHGETQYF	TGTGCCAGCAGCTTAGGACAGGGTCATGGGGAGACCCAGTACTTC
TRBV7-8	NA	NA	TRBJ2-2	CASSLAQGTGELFF	TGTGCCAGCAGCTTAGCGCAGGGTACCGGGGAGCTGTTTTTT
TRBV4-1	NA	NA	TRBJ2-5	CASSPAGKETQYF	TGCGCCAGCAGCCCAGCAGGAAAAGAGACCCAGTACTTC
TRBV27	once	NA	TRBJ2-5	CASSFWAGSETQYF	TGTGCCAGCAGTTTCTGGGCAGGGTCAGAGACCCAGTACTTC
TRBV6-5	once	NA	TRBJ2-7	CASSPRRDIGNEQYF	TGTGCCAGCAGTCCACGCCGGGACATCGGTAACGAGCAGTACTTC
TRBV4-2	NA	TRBD2	TRBJ2-5	CASSQDLIGEGLQETQYF	TGTGCCAGCAGCCAAGACCTCATAGGGGAGGGCCTCCAAGAGACCCAGTACTTC
TRBV6-6	NA	TRBD1	TRBJ1-5	CASSSHITGGRQPQHF	TGTGCCAGCAGTTCCCACATTACAGGGGGCCGACAGCCCCAGCATTTT
TRBV5-1	NA	TRBD2	TRBJ2-5	CASSSTAGTSGVAQYF	TGCGCCAGCAGCTCAACTGCCGGGACTAGCGGGGTGGCCCAGTACTTC
TRBV13	NA	TRBD1	TRBJ1-4	CASSVRTGREKLFF	TGTGCCAGCAGCGTACGGACAGGGCGGGAAAAACTGTTTTTT
TRBV7-9	NA	TRBD1	TRBJ1-4	CASSSTGQGEKLFF	TGTGCCAGCAGCTCTACGGGACAGGGTGAAAAACTGTTTTTT
TRBV5-1	NA	NA	TRBJ2-3	CASSSSRGATDTQYF	TGCGCCAGCAGCTCCAGCCGGGGGGCGACAGATACGCAGTATTTT
TRBV6-4	once	TRBD2	TRBJ2-1	CASSDSSGGLNEQFF	TGTGCCAGCAGTGACTCAAGCGGGGGACTAAATGAGCAGTTCTTC
TRBV10-3	NA	TRBD2	TRBJ2-5	CAIGTRGQETQYF	TGTGCCATCGGGACGCGGGGGCAAGAGACCCAGTACTTC